This entry lists 2 T cell receptor beta chains sequenced from one sample in a study of T-cell reconstitution after alpha-beta-depleted transplantation in children. The TCRbeta library incorporated unique molecular identifiers. TCRdb independently ran MiXCR on the PCR reads; one entry per CDR3 protein. The table records some 280,000 distinct CDR3 sequences, over 8% of them present only once. This specimen consisted of PBMCs from the stem cell graft donor, obtained from the stem cell graft. These TCRs come from a human donor who donated a stem cell graft to a child with SCID.

This clonotype was detected a few times. V and J are TRBV5-4 and TRBJ1-1; D uncertain. The germline V gene has CDR1 SGHNT and CDR2 YYREEE (reference sequence). The CDR3 spans 12 residues. The V and J ends lost 10 bases and 4 bases respectively, with 14 bases between them. CDR3 protein: CAGRNRSTEAFF. The CDR3 region has the DNA TGTGCCGGAAGGAACCGGAGCACTGAAGCTTTCTTT.

This clonotype was picked up a small number of times. The J gene is TRBJ2-3, the V gene TRBV12-3 or TRBV12-4; 10 bases align to TRBD2. CDR3 length equals 19 residues. With V trimmed by 2 bases and J by 8 bases, 19 bases remained unmatched. CDR3 region: CASSLRAMASGGPGGTQYF. CDR3 coding DNA: TGTGCCAGCAGTTTAAGGGCCATGGCTAGCGGGGGACCGGGGGGTACGCAGTATTTT.